The 13 T cell receptor beta chains below all came from one sample that was sequenced in a study of regulatory T cells in long-lasting Graves disease. Time point: newly diagnosed GD, antithyroid drugs for less than 3 months. Generation of the TCR library employed RNA extracted from PBMCs. Arm-PCR of CDR3 regions and iRepertoire HTBI primers were used to build TCR beta libraries. Each CDR3 protein gets one entry after TCRdb re-called the multiplex PCR reads with MiXCR. Here the sample spans 500,000 to 700,000 distinct CDR3 sequences, approximately 15% being singletons. The data were also submitted as part of a second study, on T cells in Graves' hyperthyroidism and ophthalmopathy.

Sample: peripheral blood mononuclear cells (PBMCs), taken at new diagnosis, from a patient treated with antithyroid drugs. The receptors stem from a woman in her thirties with Graves disease.

V is TRBV12-3 or TRBV12-4 and J is TRBJ2-3; TRBD2 aligns across 10 bases. V lost 6 bases and J lost 2; bases outside the gene matches: 8. The CDR3 totals 16 residues. The CDR3 DNA is TGTGCCAGCAGGGACCCGCTAGCGGGAGACACAGATACGCAGTATTTT. The encoded protein is CASRDPLAGDTDTQYF.

The sample holds many counts of this clonotype. This rearrangement joins TRBV30 to TRBJ2-7; 7 nucleotides line up with TRBD1. After removal of 0 bases from V and 0 bases from J, the junction contained 2 bases not matched to a gene. Germline CDR1 and CDR2: GTSNPN and SVGIG (reference sequence). The CDR3 sequence is 14 residues long. CDR3 sequence (DNA): TGTGCCTGGAGTGTACAGGGGCGCTCCTACGAGCAGTACTTC. It specifies CAWSVQGRSYEQYF.

Points on this clonotype: Since a much larger clone is just one base distant, this may be a read error. This chain links TRBV7-3 with TRBJ2-3; the D is unclear. The CDR3 sequence is 14 residues long. CDR1 is SGHTA and CDR2 is FQGTGA in the germline V gene. V gave up 4 bases and J gave up 0 bases, with 8 bases separating them. The CDR3: CASSSGKSTDTQYF. In DNA, the CDR3 is TGTGCCAGCAGCTCAGGCAAGAGCACAGATACGCAGTATTTT.

This clonotype was observed many times. The chain couples TRBV7-9 to TRBJ1-4; D remains ambiguous. The CDR3 is 13 amino acids. Trimming removed 7 bases from V and 3 bases from J, with 9 bases in between. CDR1 is SEHNR, CDR2 FQNEAQ, per germline (reference sequence). The CDR3, as DNA: TGTGCCAGCACTCTGGTTTCTAATGAAAAACTGTTTTTT. Translation: CASTLVSNEKLFF.

This clonotype was found many times. The chain is built from TRBV27 and TRBJ2-3; 7 bases line up with TRBD1. Per germline, CDR1 MNHEY and CDR2 SMNVEV (reference sequence). This CDR3 has 15 amino acids. V shed 5 bases and J 6 bases; nucleotides not matched to a gene: 11. The CDR3 region is CASSPWTGAQDTQYF. CDR3 coding DNA: TGTGCCAGCAGTCCCTGGACAGGAGCGCAGGATACGCAGTATTTT.

This clonotype was counted many times. DNA for the CDR3: TGTGCCAGCTGGTGGCAGAGCTATGGCTACACCTTC. This encodes CASWWQSYGYTF. V and J are TRBV6-2 or TRBV6-3 and TRBJ1-2; D gene unclear. Germline V gene sequence: CDR1 MNHEY, CDR2 SVGEGT. CDR3 length: 12 amino acids. V gave up 8 bases and J gave up 4 bases, with 11 bases separating them.

This clonotype was picked up many times. This CDR3 is CASSLDRESYGYTF. DNA of the CDR3: TGTGCCAGCAGCCTGGACAGGGAGAGCTATGGCTACACCTTC. This chain links TRBV7-8 with TRBJ1-2; 8 bases fit TRBD1. The CDR3 has 14 amino acids. The J segment lost 4 bases and the V segment lost 5 bases, leaving 6 bases of the junction unmatched. Germline CDR1 is SGHVS and CDR2 is FQNEAQ.

The chain carries TRBV4-1 and TRBJ2-6; D is unresolved. CDR1 and CDR2 from the germline V gene are MGHRA and YSYEKL. V lost 1 base and J lost 4, with 11 bases in between. The length of the CDR3 is 16 residues. The CDR3 DNA reads TGCGCCAGCAGCCAAGTGGCGACTTCCGGGGCCAACGTCCTGACTTTC. It is translated as CASSQVATSGANVLTF.

Concerning this clonotype itself: Since a much larger clone is just one base distant, this may be a read error. The gene calls are TRBV12-5 and TRBJ1-1; 7 bases agree with TRBD1. The CDR3 spans 19 residues. Germline V lookup: CDR1 LGHNT, CDR2 FRNRAP. The CDR3 spells CASGLVPWDRPRLNTEALF. DNA for the CDR3: TGTGCTAGTGGTTTGGTACCTTGGGACAGACCTCGACTGAACACTGAAGCTCTCTTT.

About this clonotype itself: A read error may explain this, as a much larger clone is one base away. The genes are TRBV28 and TRBJ2-1, with TRBD2 matching over 8 bases. This CDR3 is 20 amino acids long. In germline, CDR1 is MDHEN, CDR2 SYDVKM. CDR3 loop: CASNLGAVNVGLGGYNEQFF. The CDR3 bases are TGTGCCAGCAATTTAGGGGCAGTGAACGTGGGACTAGGTGGTTACAATGAGCAGTTCTTC.

The V and J genes are TRBV4-1 and TRBJ2-1, with TRBD2 matching over 8 bases. The CDR3 length is 16 residues. With 0 bases clipped from V and 4 bases from J, the junction kept 5 bases outside the gene matches. Germline CDR1 is MGHRA and CDR2 is YSYEKL. CDR3 in amino acids: CASSQDRREVYNEQFF. In nucleotides, the CDR3 is TGCGCCAGCAGCCAAGATAGGCGGGAGGTTTACAATGAGCAGTTCTTC.

This clonotype was picked up many times. This chain links TRBV7-8 with TRBJ1-4; D is perhaps TRBD1 (5 bases). V gave up 5 bases and J gave up 4 bases, with 14 bases separating them. The germline gives CDR1 SGHVS, CDR2 FQNEAQ. This CDR3 spans 15 amino acids. CDR3: CASSPRELDNEKLFF. DNA of the CDR3: TGTGCCAGCAGCCCCAGGGAACTTGATAATGAAAAACTGTTTTTT.

This clonotype was detected ten times or more. V gene TRBV30 combines with J gene TRBJ2-5, with D maybe TRBD1 (6 bases). V gave up 8 bases and J gave up 5 bases, with 15 bases separating them. The germline gives CDR1 GTSNPN, CDR2 SVGIG (reference sequence). CDR3 length: 12 amino acids. The CDR3 bases are TGTGCCGTCCAGGGGTCCCGGGAGACCCAGTACTTC. It codes for CAVQGSRETQYF.